This T cell receptor beta chain was identified during a study of shared clonotypes between healthy human individuals. General study results and limits: In contrast to clonotypes shared by all four donors, non-shared clonotypes had lower generation probabilities.

Produced via immunoSEQ multiplex PCR; TCRdb's table is partial and in-frame only. The repertoire holds 650,000 to 800,000 clones, 72% seen once, with approximately 1.8% in the top ten. A remark on this clone: The antigen is unknown.

V was clipped by 5 bases and J by 7 bases, with 15 bases between them. The CDR3 covers 14 residues. Germline assignment: CDR1 SGHTA and CDR2 FQGNSA. The sequenced sample consisted of memory CD4+ T cells sorted from blood. The subset is: CD45RA-negative fraction. This clonotype was obtained from a woman aged 25 to 45 in good health. The V gene is TRBV7-2, the J gene TRBJ1-5, with D possibly TRBD1 on 6 matching bases. DNA of the CDR3: TGTGCCAGCAGCCTCCGGGACACCCAGCAGCCCCAGCATTTT. Protein: CASSLRDTQQPQHF. Full variable domain (outside the CDR3, taken from reference TRBV7-2 and TRBJ1-5): GAGVSQSPSNKVTEKGKDVELRCDPISGHTALYWYRQSLGQGLEFLIYFQGNSAPDKSGLPSDRFSAERTGGSVSTLTIQRTQQEDSAVYLCASSLRDTQQPQHFGDGTRLSIL.